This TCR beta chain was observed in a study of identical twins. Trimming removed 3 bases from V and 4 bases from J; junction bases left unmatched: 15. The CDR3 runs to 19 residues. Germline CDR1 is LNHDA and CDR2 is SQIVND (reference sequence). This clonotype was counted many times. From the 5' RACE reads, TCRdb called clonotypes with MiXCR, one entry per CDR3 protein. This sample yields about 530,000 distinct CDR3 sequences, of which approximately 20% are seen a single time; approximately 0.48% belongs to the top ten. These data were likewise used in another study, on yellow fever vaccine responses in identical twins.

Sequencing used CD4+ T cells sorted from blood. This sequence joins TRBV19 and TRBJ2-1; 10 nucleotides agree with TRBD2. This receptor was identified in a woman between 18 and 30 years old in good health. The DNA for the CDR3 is TGTGCCAGTAGTATCGGGGGGGCGTTTGGACTAGCGGCGTACAATGAGCAGTTCTTC. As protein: CASSIGGAFGLAAYNEQFF.